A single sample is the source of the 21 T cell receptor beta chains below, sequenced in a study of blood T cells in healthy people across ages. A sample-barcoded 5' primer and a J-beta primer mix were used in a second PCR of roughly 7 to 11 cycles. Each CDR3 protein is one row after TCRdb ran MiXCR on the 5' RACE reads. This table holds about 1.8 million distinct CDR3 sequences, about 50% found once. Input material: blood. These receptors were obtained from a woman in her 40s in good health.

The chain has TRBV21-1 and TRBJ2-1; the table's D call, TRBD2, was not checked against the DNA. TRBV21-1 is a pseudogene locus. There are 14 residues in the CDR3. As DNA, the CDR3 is TGTGCCAGCAGCAAAGGGACTAGTAACAATGAGCAGTTCTTC. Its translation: CASSKGTSNNEQFF.

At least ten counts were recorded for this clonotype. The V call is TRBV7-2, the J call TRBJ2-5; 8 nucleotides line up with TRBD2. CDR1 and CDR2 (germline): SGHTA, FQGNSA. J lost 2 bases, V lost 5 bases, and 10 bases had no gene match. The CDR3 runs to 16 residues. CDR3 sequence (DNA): TGTGCCAGCAGCACCCAAACCGGGACTAGACAAGAGACCCAGTACTTC. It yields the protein CASSTQTGTRQETQYF. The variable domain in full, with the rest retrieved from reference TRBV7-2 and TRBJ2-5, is GAGVSQSPSNKVTEKGKDVELRCDPISGHTALYWYRQSLGQGLEFLIYFQGNSAPDKSGLPSDRFSAERTGGSVSTLTIQRTQQEDSAVYLCASSTQTGTRQETQYFGPGTRLLVL.

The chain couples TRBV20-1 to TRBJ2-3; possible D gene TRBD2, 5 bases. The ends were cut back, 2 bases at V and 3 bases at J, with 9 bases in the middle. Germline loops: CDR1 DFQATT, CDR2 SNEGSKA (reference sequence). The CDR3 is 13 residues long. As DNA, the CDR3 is TGCAGTGCTAGAAGGACTGCAACAGATACGCAGTATTTT. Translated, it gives CSARRTATDTQYF.

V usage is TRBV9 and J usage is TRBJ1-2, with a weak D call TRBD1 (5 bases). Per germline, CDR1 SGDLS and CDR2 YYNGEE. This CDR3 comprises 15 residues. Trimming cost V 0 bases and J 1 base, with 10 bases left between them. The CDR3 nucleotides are TGTGCCAGCAGCGTAGCTCCAGGGTTTAACTATGGCTACACCTTC. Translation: CASSVAPGFNYGYTF.

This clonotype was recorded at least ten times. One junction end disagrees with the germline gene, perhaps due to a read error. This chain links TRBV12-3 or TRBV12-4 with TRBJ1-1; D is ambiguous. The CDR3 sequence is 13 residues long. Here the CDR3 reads CASSLGPNTEAFF. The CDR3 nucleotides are TGCGCCAGCAGCCTTGGCCCGAACACTGAAGCTTTCTTT.

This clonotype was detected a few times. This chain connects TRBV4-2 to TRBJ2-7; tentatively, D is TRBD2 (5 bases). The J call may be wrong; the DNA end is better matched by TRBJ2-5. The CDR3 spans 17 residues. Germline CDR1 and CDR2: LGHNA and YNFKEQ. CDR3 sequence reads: CASSQDLAATSVVTQYF. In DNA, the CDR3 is TGTGCCAGCAGCCAAGACCTAGCTGCCACAAGTGTCGTGACCCAGTACTTC.

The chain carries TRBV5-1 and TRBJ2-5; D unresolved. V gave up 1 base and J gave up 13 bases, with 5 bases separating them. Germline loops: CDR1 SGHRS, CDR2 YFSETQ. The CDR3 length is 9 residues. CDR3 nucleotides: TGCGCCAGCAGCTTGCACCTGTACTTC. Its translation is CASSLHLYF.

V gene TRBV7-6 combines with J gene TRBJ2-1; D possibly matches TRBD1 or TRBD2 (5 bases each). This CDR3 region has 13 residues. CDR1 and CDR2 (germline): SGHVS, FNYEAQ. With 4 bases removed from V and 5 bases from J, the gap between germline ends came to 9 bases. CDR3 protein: CASSSGLDNEQFF. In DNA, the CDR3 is TGTGCCAGCAGCTCGGGGCTTGACAATGAGCAGTTCTTC.

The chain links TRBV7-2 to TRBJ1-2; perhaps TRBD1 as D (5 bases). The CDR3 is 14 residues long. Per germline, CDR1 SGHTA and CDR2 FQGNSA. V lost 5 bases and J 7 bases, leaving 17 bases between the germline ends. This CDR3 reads CASSVSAGGSGYTF. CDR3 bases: TGTGCCAGCAGCGTCTCGGCGGGGGGTAGTGGCTACACCTTC.

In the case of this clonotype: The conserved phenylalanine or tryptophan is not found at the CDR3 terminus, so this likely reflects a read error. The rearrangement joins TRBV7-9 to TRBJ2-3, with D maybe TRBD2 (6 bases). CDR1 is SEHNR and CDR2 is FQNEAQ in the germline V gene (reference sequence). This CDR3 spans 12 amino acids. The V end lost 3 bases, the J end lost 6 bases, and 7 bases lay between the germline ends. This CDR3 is CASSFAGDTQYY. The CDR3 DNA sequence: TGTGCCAGCAGCTTCGCGGGGGATACGCAGTATTAT.

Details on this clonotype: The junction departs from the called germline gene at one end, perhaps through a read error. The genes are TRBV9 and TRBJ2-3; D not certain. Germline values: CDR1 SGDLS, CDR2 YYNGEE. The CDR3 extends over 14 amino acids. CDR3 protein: CASSVAWGTDAQYF. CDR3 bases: TGTGCCAGCAGCGTAGCGTGGGGTACAGATGCGCAGTATTTT. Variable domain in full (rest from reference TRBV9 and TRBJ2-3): DSGVTQTPKHLITATGQRVTLRCSPRSGDLSVYWYQQSLDQGLQFLIQYYNGEERAKGNILERFSAQQFPDLHSELNLSSLELGDSALYFCASSVAWGTDAQYFGPGTRLTVL.

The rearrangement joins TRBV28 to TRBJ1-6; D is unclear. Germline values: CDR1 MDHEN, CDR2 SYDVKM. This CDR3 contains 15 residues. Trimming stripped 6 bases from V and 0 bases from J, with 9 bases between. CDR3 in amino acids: CASSPAGSYNSPLHF. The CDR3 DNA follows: TGTGCCAGCAGCCCGGCGGGCTCCTATAATTCACCCCTCCACTTT.

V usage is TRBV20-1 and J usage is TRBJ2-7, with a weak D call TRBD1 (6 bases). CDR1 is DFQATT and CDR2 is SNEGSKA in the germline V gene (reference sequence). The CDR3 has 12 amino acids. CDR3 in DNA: TGCAGCTGGACAGTATCTTCCTACGAGCAGTACTTC. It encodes CSWTVSSYEQYF.

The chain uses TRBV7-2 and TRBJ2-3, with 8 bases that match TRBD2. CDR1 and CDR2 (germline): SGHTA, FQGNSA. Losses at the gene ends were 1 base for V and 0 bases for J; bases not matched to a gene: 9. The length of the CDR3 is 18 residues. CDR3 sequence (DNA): TGTGCCAGCAGCTTAGGTTTAATTGGCGGGGGGAGCACAGATACGCAGTATTTT. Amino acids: CASSLGLIGGGSTDTQYF.

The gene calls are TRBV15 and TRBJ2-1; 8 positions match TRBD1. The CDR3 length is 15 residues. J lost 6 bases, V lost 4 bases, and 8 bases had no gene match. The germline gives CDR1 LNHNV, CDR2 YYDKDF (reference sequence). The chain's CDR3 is CATSIGQGGSNEQFF. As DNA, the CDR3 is TGTGCCACCAGCATCGGACAGGGTGGCTCCAATGAGCAGTTCTTC.

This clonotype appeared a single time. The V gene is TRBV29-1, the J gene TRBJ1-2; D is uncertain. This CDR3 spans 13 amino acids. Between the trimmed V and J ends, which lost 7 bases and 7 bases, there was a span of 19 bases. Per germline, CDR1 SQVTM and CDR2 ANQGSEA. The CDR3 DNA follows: TGCAGCGCCCGCGCGGGAACAGATCCTGGCTACACCTTC. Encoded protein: CSARAGTDPGYTF.

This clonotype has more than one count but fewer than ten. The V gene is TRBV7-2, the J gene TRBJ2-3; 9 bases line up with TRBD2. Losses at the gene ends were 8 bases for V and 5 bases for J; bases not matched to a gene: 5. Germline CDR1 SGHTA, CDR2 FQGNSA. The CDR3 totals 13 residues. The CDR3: CASSVRGGDTQYF. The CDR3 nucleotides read TGTGCCAGCTCCGTGCGGGGGGGAGATACGCAGTATTTT.

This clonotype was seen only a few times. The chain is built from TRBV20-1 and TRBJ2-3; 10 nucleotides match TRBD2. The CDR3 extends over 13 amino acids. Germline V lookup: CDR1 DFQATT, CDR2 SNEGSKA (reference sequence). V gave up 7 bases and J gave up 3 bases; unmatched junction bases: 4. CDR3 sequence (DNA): TGCAGTGACCGGACTAGCGGAACAGATACGCAGTATTTT. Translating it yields CSDRTSGTDTQYF.

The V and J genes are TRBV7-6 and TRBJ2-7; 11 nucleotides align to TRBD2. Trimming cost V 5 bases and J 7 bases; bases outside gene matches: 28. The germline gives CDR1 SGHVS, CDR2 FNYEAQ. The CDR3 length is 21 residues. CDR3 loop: CASSLLNQGLTSGGPYNEQYF. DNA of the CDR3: TGTGCCAGCAGCCTCCTAAATCAGGGCTTAACTAGCGGGGGCCCCTACAATGAGCAGTACTTC. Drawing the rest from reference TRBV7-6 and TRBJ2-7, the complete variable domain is GAGVSQSPRYKVTKRGQDVALRCDPISGHVSLYWYRQALGQGPEFLTYFNYEAQQDKSGLPNDRFSAERPEGSISTLTIQRTEQRDSAMYRCASSLLNQGLTSGGPYNEQYFGPGTRLTVT.

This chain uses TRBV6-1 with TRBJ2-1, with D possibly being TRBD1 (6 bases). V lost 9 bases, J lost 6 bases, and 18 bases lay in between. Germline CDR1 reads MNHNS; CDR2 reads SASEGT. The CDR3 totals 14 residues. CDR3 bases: TGTGCCAGTCGAGAGGCAGGGGACGGCAATGAGCAGTTCTTC. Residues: CASREAGDGNEQFF.

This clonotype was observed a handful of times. The CDR3 coding sequence is TGTGCCAGCAGCTTGGGACAGTGGCTGGAGACCCAGTACTTC. This encodes CASSLGQWLETQYF. The chain recombines TRBV7-8 with TRBJ2-7; 7 bases agree with TRBD1. The DNA matches TRBJ2-5 better at its end, which makes the J call doubtful. The germline gives CDR1 SGHVS, CDR2 FQNEAQ. The CDR3 is 14 residues long.